This T cell receptor (beta chain) comes out of a study of T cells in tumors after PD-1 blockade (dated by TCRdb to the late 2010s). Study-level background: Patients with prior checkpoint blockade, systemic immunosuppressant use, or recent radiotherapy or other anti-cancer therapy within 4 weeks were excluded. Patients were treated with either pembrolizumab 200 mg every 3 weeks or cemiplimab 350 mg every 2 weeks. Ongoing daily vismodegib 150 mg was also given to a subset of patients during anti-PD-1 treatment. On average, peripheral blood samples had roughly 120,000 TCR templates (range roughly 21,000-257,772) and 35,000 to 45,000 unique clonotypes. Using site-matched tumors from BCC or SCC patients sampled before and after anti-PD-1 therapy, the study carried out paired single-cell RNA and TCR sequencing. To compare blood and tumor clonotypes, bulk TCR sequencing was performed on nine to eleven peripheral blood samples from a few patients. RECIST version 1.1 was the standard used to evaluate clinical response.

Deep TCRbeta sequencing was performed with the immunoSEQ platform. Concerning the study's data processing: For further analysis, only productive rearrangements were exported out of the immunoSEQ Analyzer. T cell phenotypes were assigned to bulk TCRbeta clonotypes by matching the clonotypes to single-cell RNA+TCR-seq clones that had the same TCRbeta sequence. Using bulk TCR sequencing data, clone enrichment in tumor was calculated by dividing a clone's tumor frequency by the same clone's PBMC frequency. TCRs were sorted with GLIPH into specificity groups, meaning clusters of distinct TCRs that share CDR3 motifs and likely recognize common antigens. This immuneACCESS table, as held by TCRdb, lists in-frame sequences with V and J called but not all clones. Of the missing ones, under half trace to an unresolved V gene in checked studies; the others have no known cause. V, J and clone size were drawn from that table, and D and trimming were deduced from the DNA. Counted in this sample were tens of thousands of clones; roughly 70% of them appeared once. The top ten clonotypes cover about 4.8% of the sample.

Details on this clone: It has no known antigen specificity. Base qualities are missing; no much larger clone stands one base away.

The paper as a whole reports these results and caveats: The source of novel T cell clones was not identified, and lymphoid organs or rare unexpanded clones within the tumor or the tumor periphery could be included among the possible sources. Roughly 43% of tumor TCR clonotypes were found in blood, and some novel exhausted tumor clones appeared in pre-treatment blood, suggesting peripheral recruitment.

Sample time point, as interpreted from the label and publication: after anti-PD-1 therapy. Genomic DNA extracted from tumor biopsies or peripheral blood was used for bulk TCRbeta sequencing, with input ranging from about 616 ng to 6,500 ng. Histologically proven advanced or metastatic basal or squamous cell carcinoma was present in all patients, all of whom were poor candidates for surgical resection. Of the ten or so patients in the basal cell carcinoma cohort, 7 or 8 underwent bulk tumor TCR sequencing. The germline V end is reduced by 1 base and the J end by 6 bases; junction bases left unmatched: 6. The CDR1 and CDR2 encoded by the germline V gene (reference sequence) are GTSNPN and SVGIG. The CDR3 spans 15 residues, from the cysteine through the phenylalanine. Only the CDR3 DNA stays, 45 bases, in frame from base 1.

Sample: PBMCs, taken after anti-PD-1 treatment. The sequence joins TRBV30 to TRBJ2-3; 11 of the junction bases match TRBD2. The sequence derives from a human donor with basal cell carcinoma. The DNA is TGTGCCTGGAGTGCGGCTAGCGGGGGGTATGATACGCAGTATTTT. Translated, this gives CAWSAASGGYDTQYF.